The 21 T cell receptor beta chains presented below share a single source sample, sequenced in a study of cytomegalovirus exposure and HLA in healthy donors. Both 60 Vbeta primers and 13 Jbeta primers went into the PCR. Measured with immunoSEQ multiplex PCR; TCRdb has only the in-frame clones, and not every one. Here the sample spans about 160,000 clones, 80% being singletons. The specimen sequenced was PBMCs. The source is a man aged 25-45 years in good health and CMV-seronegative.

The chain has TRBV19 and TRBJ1-1; D possibly corresponds to TRBD1 (6 bases). The CDR3 spans 14 residues. Trimming shortened V by 6 bases and J by 1 base, and 12 bases separated the two germline ends. Germline values: CDR1 LNHDA, CDR2 SQIVND (reference sequence). This CDR3 reads CASSRDTWNTEAFF. The CDR3 DNA sequence: TGTGCCAGTAGCAGGGACACCTGGAACACTGAAGCTTTCTTT.

V and J are TRBV7-3 and TRBJ2-2; no definite D call. The CDR3 loop spans 13 amino acids. From germline, CDR1 is SGHTA and CDR2 FQGTGA. V lost 2 bases to trimming and J lost 3 bases, with 4 bases between them. The CDR3 DNA is TGTGCCAGCAGCTTACGTCACACCGGGGAGCTGTTTTTT. Encoded protein: CASSLRHTGELFF.

This rearrangement joins TRBV27 to TRBJ1-3, with 10 positions matching TRBD1. This CDR3 is built from 15 residues. Germline-derived CDR1 and CDR2 are MNHEY and SMNVEV (reference sequence). After removal of 5 bases from V and 1 base from J, the junction contained 2 bases not matched to a gene. The CDR3: CASSRQGASGNTIYF. CDR3 coding DNA: TGTGCCAGCAGTCGACAGGGGGCATCTGGAAACACCATATATTTT.

The V call is TRBV7-6, the J call TRBJ2-7; D remains ambiguous. V lost 5 bases and J lost 9, with 14 bases in between. The CDR3 contains 12 residues. Per germline, CDR1 SGHVS and CDR2 FNYEAQ. The CDR3 DNA follows: TGTGCCAGCAGCACCACACGAGGTGTGCAGTACTTC. Residues: CASSTTRGVQYF.

In its sample, this clone was seen once. The rearrangement joins TRBV7-9 to TRBJ2-3; a possible D gene is TRBD2 (6 bases). The germline gives CDR1 SEHNR, CDR2 FQNEAQ (reference sequence). The CDR3 runs to 16 residues. Deletions cut 5 bases from V and 3 bases from J, with 18 bases between. The chain's CDR3 is CASSPPGTSRTDTQYF. The CDR3 bases are TGTGCCAGCAGCCCTCCCGGGACTTCGCGTACAGATACGCAGTATTTT.

This rearrangement joins TRBV5-5 to TRBJ2-5; D is uncertain. The length of the CDR3 is 14 residues. Germline V gene data show CDR1 as SGHKS and CDR2 as YYEKEE (reference sequence). Trimming shortened V by 9 bases and J by 1 base, and 16 bases separated the two germline ends. The CDR3 region is CATNPSGLQETQYF. The CDR3 DNA sequence: TGTGCCACCAACCCATCAGGTCTCCAAGAGACCCAGTACTTC. Full variable domain (outside the CDR3, taken from reference TRBV5-5 and TRBJ2-5): DAGVTQSPTHLIKTRGQQVTLRCSPISGHKSVSWYQQVLGQGPQFIFQYYEKEERGRGNFPDRFSARQFPNYSSELNVNALLLGDSALYLCATNPSGLQETQYFGPGTRLLVL.

The chain recombines TRBV6-5 with TRBJ2-3, with 8 bases lining up with TRBD1. Germline assignment: CDR1 MNHEY and CDR2 SVGAGI. The CDR3 runs 16 residues. The V segment lost 2 bases and the J segment 4 bases; nucleotides outside the gene matches: 8. The CDR3 loop reads CASSYLRGQGPDTQYF. The CDR3 DNA reads as TGTGCCAGCAGTTACCTCCGTGGACAGGGCCCAGATACGCAGTATTTT.

The chain uses TRBV4-3 and TRBJ1-2, with TRBD1 as a possible D gene (6 bases). V lost 4 bases to trimming and J lost 5 bases, with 17 bases between them. This CDR3 region has 15 residues. CDR1 is LGHNA and CDR2 is YSLEER in the germline V gene. The CDR3 nucleotides are TGCGCCAGCAGCCCAGTACAGGGTGTAGGGTATGGCTACACCTTC. This translates into CASSPVQGVGYGYTF.

The table lists this clone with a few counts. This rearrangement joins TRBV7-3 to TRBJ2-1; 12 nucleotides line up with TRBD2. J lost 7 bases, V lost 5 bases, and 6 bases had no gene match. The CDR3 totals 15 residues. Germline V gene sequence: CDR1 SGHTA, CDR2 FQGTGA. This CDR3 reads CASSPTSGSMNEQFF. For the CDR3, the DNA is TGTGCCAGCAGCCCGACTAGCGGGAGCATGAATGAGCAGTTCTTC.

The CDR3 DNA reads TGCAGTGCGACGATCGGGTATGGCTACACCTTC. This encodes CSATIGYGYTF. This rearrangement joins TRBV20-1 to TRBJ1-2, with D unresolved. V dropped 6 bases and J dropped 5 bases, with 10 bases sitting between them. CDR3 size: 11 residues. Germline CDR1 reads DFQATT; CDR2 reads SNEGSKA (reference sequence).

This clone was seen only once. This chain connects TRBV29-1 to TRBJ2-7, with a possible D match to TRBD2 (5 bases). The CDR3 runs 12 residues. V was clipped by 5 bases and J by 5 bases, with 13 bases between them. CDR1 and CDR2 from the germline V gene are SQVTM and ANQGSEA. CDR3 loop: CSVPLASNEQYF. As DNA, the CDR3 is TGCAGCGTTCCTCTAGCTTCCAACGAGCAGTACTTC.

This chain joins TRBV5-1 and TRBJ1-2, with TRBD1 as a possible D gene (6 bases). V was shortened by 3 bases and J by 6 bases, with 9 bases between the two germline ends. There are 12 residues in the CDR3. CDR1 SGHRS and CDR2 YFSETQ come from the germline V gene. CDR3 coding DNA: TGCGCCAGCAGCTCGGACAGAAATGGCTACACCTTC. Its translation: CASSSDRNGYTF.

The V call is TRBV5-4, the J call TRBJ1-4; D gene ambiguous. Germline CDR1 and CDR2: SGHNT and YYREEE (reference sequence). The CDR3 consists of 13 residues. V lost 7 bases, J lost 7 bases, and 14 bases lay in between. The CDR3 protein is CASHEEWSEKLFF. The CDR3 DNA sequence: TGTGCCAGCCACGAGGAATGGAGTGAAAAACTGTTTTTT.

This clone was seen only once. The V call is TRBV7-2, the J call TRBJ2-2, with a possible D match to TRBD2 (5 bases). Trimming removed 1 base at V and 5 bases at J, with 11 bases between. The CDR3 is 15 amino acids. Germline-derived CDR1 and CDR2 are SGHTA and FQGNSA. The CDR3 region is CASSLVGLATGELFF. DNA of the CDR3: TGTGCCAGCAGCTTAGTGGGCCTAGCTACCGGGGAGCTGTTTTTT.

V usage is TRBV30 and J usage is TRBJ2-5, with 8 bases matching TRBD2. Unmatched junction bases numbered 7, after V lost 4 bases and J lost 6 bases. This CDR3 has 13 residues. Germline-derived CDR1 and CDR2 are GTSNPN and SVGIG (reference sequence). The CDR3, as DNA: TGTGCCTGGACCGCCGGGGGGGCAAAGACCCAGTACTTC. Translated, it gives CAWTAGGAKTQYF.

V is TRBV19 and J is TRBJ1-1; 7 positions agree with TRBD1. CDR1 and CDR2 (germline): LNHDA, SQIVND (reference sequence). Trimming took 6 bases from V and 7 from J; bases not matched to a gene: 11. The CDR3 consists of 14 residues. CDR3 amino acids: CASSSRGKKIEAFF. The DNA of the CDR3 is TGTGCCAGTAGCAGCAGGGGGAAAAAAATTGAAGCTTTCTTT. Looking up the rest from reference TRBV19 and TRBJ1-1 gives the full variable domain: DGGITQSPKYLFRKEGQNVTLSCEQNLNHDAMYWYRQDPGQGLRLIYYSQIVNDFQKGDIAEGYSVSREKKESFPLTVTSAQKNPTAFYLCASSSRGKKIEAFFGQGTRLTVV.

This clone was detected once. The junction shows a germline mismatch at one end, possibly a read error. The chain uses TRBV27 and TRBJ1-1; TRBD1 matches at 8 bases. The CDR3 sequence is 14 residues long. Germline assignment: CDR1 MNHEY and CDR2 SMNVEV (reference sequence). This chain's CDR3 is CASSTLTGQGPSVF. CDR3 nucleotides: TGTGCCAGCAGTACCCTTACCGGACAGGGCCCTTCAGTCTTT.

The chain links TRBV30 to TRBJ1-3; 7 bases agree with TRBD1. Germline V lookup: CDR1 GTSNPN, CDR2 SVGIG (reference sequence). CDR3 length: 13 amino acids. V lost 2 bases, J lost 2 bases, and 0 bases stayed unmatched. Here the CDR3 reads CAWSTGAGNTIYF. CDR3 nucleotide sequence: TGTGCCTGGAGTACAGGGGCTGGAAACACCATATATTTT.

The chain employs TRBV4-1 and TRBJ2-3; a possible D gene is TRBD1 (6 bases). The ends were cut back, 5 bases at V and 2 bases at J, with 14 bases in the middle. CDR3 length: 15 amino acids. Germline V gene data show CDR1 as MGHRA and CDR2 as YSYEKL. The CDR3 is CASSSSTGFTDTQYF. The CDR3 bases are TGCGCCAGCAGCTCTAGTACAGGGTTCACAGATACGCAGTATTTT.

V and J are TRBV7-9 and TRBJ2-1; 12 positions match TRBD1. This CDR3 is built from 16 residues. Germline V gene lookup returns CDR1 SEHNR and CDR2 FQNEAQ (reference sequence). The trim removed 5 bases at V and 3 bases at J, leaving 5 bases unmatched. The CDR3 region has the DNA TGTGCCAGCAGCCCCCGGGACAGGGGGCACTACAATGAGCAGTTCTTC. This translates into CASSPRDRGHYNEQFF.

The V call is TRBV7-2, the J call TRBJ2-7; weak D call: TRBD2 (6 bases). Germline CDR1 reads SGHTA; CDR2 reads FQGNSA. This CDR3 is 16 amino acids long. V was pared by 4 bases and J by 4 bases, with 20 bases between. The DNA for the CDR3 is TGTGCCAGCAGCTACGGACTATCTACGTCGGGGTACGAGCAGTACTTC. It codes for CASSYGLSTSGYEQYF.